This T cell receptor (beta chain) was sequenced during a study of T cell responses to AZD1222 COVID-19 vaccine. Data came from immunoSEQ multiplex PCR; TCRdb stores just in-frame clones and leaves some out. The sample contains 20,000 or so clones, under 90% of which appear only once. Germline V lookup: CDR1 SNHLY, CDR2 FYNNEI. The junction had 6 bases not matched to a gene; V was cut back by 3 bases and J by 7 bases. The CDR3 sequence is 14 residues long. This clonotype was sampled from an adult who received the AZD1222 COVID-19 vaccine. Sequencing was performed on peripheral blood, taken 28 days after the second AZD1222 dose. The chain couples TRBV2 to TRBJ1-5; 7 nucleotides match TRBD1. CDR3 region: CASSDNRGNQPQHF. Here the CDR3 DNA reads TGTGCCAGCAGTGACAACAGGGGAAACCAGCCCCAGCATTTT.